The next 24 T cell receptor beta chains were all read from a single sample in a study of T cell changes during pregnancy in multiple sclerosis. Measured with immunoSEQ multiplex PCR; TCRdb has only the in-frame clones, and not every one. The sample lists 35,000 to 55,000 clones, roughly nine tenths occurring once. The source was CD4+ T cells from peripheral blood mononuclear cells, collected after pregnancy. The receptors stem from a female donor with multiple sclerosis, enrolled in a pregnancy study.

The chain is built from TRBV28 and TRBJ1-1, with 8 bases matching TRBD1. The germline CDR1 and CDR2 sequences are MDHEN and SYDVKM. The CDR3 is 14 residues long. The V gene end was trimmed by 5 bases and the J gene end by 3 bases; junction bases not matched to a gene: 5. The CDR3 spells CASSQTGDYTEAFF. CDR3 nucleotide sequence: TGTGCCAGCAGTCAGACAGGGGATTACACTGAAGCTTTCTTT.

The chain recombines TRBV28 with TRBJ1-5; 7 bases are shared with TRBD1. Germline CDR1 and CDR2: MDHEN and SYDVKM. V shed 5 bases, J shed 0 bases, and the junction held 13 bases outside the gene matches. The length of the CDR3 is 18 residues. The CDR3 DNA is TGTGCCAGCAGTACCGCGGCCGGGACAGTAGATAGCAATCAGCCCCAGCATTTT. It specifies CASSTAAGTVDSNQPQHF.

The V call is TRBV18, the J call TRBJ1-1, with 8 bases matching TRBD1. The CDR3 has 15 amino acids. Germline-derived CDR1 and CDR2 are KGHSH and LQKENI. V trimming: 2 bases; J trimming: 6 bases; junction bases outside the gene matches: 8. CDR3 in DNA: TGTGCCAGCTCACCAAGGGCAGGGGGCGGGTCTGAAGCTTTCTTT. Protein sequence: CASSPRAGGGSEAFF.

This rearrangement joins TRBV5-4 to TRBJ2-7; TRBD1 matches 7 bases. V was pared by 1 base and J by 3 bases, with 7 bases of the junction left unmatched. CDR1 SGHNT and CDR2 YYREEE come from the germline V gene (reference sequence). The CDR3 runs 15 residues. CDR3 coding DNA: TGTGCCAGCAGCTTGAGAGGGGGCGCGGGCTACGAGCAGTACTTC. The encoded protein is CASSLRGGAGYEQYF.

The chain joins TRBV9 to TRBJ1-6; TRBD1 is a possible D gene (6 bases). This CDR3 has 16 residues. The germline V gene has CDR1 SGDLS and CDR2 YYNGEE. V gave up 0 bases and J gave up 8 bases, with 15 bases separating them. The CDR3 coding sequence is TGTGCCAGCAGCGTAGCTACTGGGACACCTGATTCACCCCTCCACTTT. Translation: CASSVATGTPDSPLHF.

The J gene is TRBJ1-5, the V gene TRBV28; 7 bases agree with TRBD1. CDR1 MDHEN and CDR2 SYDVKM come from the germline V gene. Germline trimming cut 4 bases from V and 2 bases from J; bases unmatched to any gene: 5. This CDR3 region has 15 residues. CDR3 nucleotide sequence: TGTGCCAGCAGTTCGACAGGGATTGGCAATCAGCCCCAGCATTTT. This encodes CASSSTGIGNQPQHF.

This clone was detected once. The J gene is TRBJ2-7, the V gene TRBV7-9; D remains ambiguous. V was trimmed by 1 base and J by 3 bases, leaving 10 bases between them. The CDR3 totals 14 residues. The germline V gene encodes CDR1 SEHNR and CDR2 FQNEAQ (reference sequence). CDR3 sequence reads: CASSLGQQFYEQYF. As DNA, the CDR3 is TGTGCCAGCAGCTTAGGACAACAGTTCTACGAGCAGTACTTC.

Of note for this clone: Germline and junction disagree at one end, which may indicate a read error. The chain joins TRBV7-7 to TRBJ2-7; D is ambiguous. CDR1 SSHAT and CDR2 FNYEAQ come from the germline V gene (reference sequence). This CDR3 spans 13 amino acids. The CDR3 bases are TGTGCTAGCAGCTTCGCAGATTCCTACGAGCAGTACTTC. This sequence encodes CASSFADSYEQYF.

The J gene is TRBJ2-7, the V gene TRBV2; the D gene is possibly TRBD1 (5 bases). Germline CDR1 and CDR2: SNHLY and FYNNEI. The V end was cut by 4 bases, the J end by 3 bases, with 13 bases between. The CDR3 loop spans 14 amino acids. CDR3 coding DNA: TGTGCCAGCAGTGGGACACTTTTACTCTACGAGCAGTACTTC. This encodes CASSGTLLLYEQYF.

The chain joins TRBV10-1 to TRBJ2-2, with 7 bases identical to TRBD2. CDR1 and CDR2 from the germline V gene are WNHNN and SYGVQD (reference sequence). The CDR3 covers 17 residues. V lost 5 bases to trimming and J lost 8 bases; unmatched junction nucleotides: 17. For the CDR3, the DNA is TGCGCCAGCAGTACTCAACCGGGACTAACGGCAGGAGGGGAGCTGTTTTTT. Encoded protein: CASSTQPGLTAGGELFF.

This clone is judged medium-sized. This rearrangement joins TRBV6-5 to TRBJ1-5; no clear D. The V gene's germline CDR1 is MNHEY and CDR2 SVGAGI. Trimming left V 7 bases short and J 0 bases short, with 10 bases between. The CDR3 has 14 amino acids. CDR3 residues: CASKKLLSNQPQHF. CDR3 nucleotides: TGTGCCAGCAAAAAACTCCTTAGCAATCAGCCCCAGCATTTT.

This sequence joins TRBV11-2 and TRBJ2-7, with 10 bases that match TRBD2. The V and J ends lost 5 bases and 5 bases, in that order; junction bases with no gene match: 6. In germline, CDR1 is SGHAT, CDR2 FQNNGV. This CDR3 is 14 amino acids long. The CDR3 sequence: CASSLAGVIHEQYF. CDR3 nucleotide sequence: TGTGCCAGCAGCCTAGCGGGAGTGATTCACGAGCAGTACTTC. The full variable domain, completed using reference TRBV11-2 and TRBJ2-7, is EAGVAQSPRYKIIEKRQSVAFWCNPISGHATLYWYQQILGQGPKLLIQFQNNGVVDDSQLPKDRFSAERLKGVDSTLKIQPAKLEDSAVYLCASSLAGVIHEQYFGPGTRLTVT.

V and J are TRBV6-5 and TRBJ1-2; 8 bases line up with TRBD1. The CDR3 covers 15 residues. Trimming took 0 bases from V and 5 from J; bases not matched to a gene: 5. The germline V gene encodes CDR1 MNHEY and CDR2 SVGAGI. In nucleotides, the CDR3 is TGTGCCAGCAGTTACTCGGGACAGGAACCATATGGCTACACCTTC. The encoded protein is CASSYSGQEPYGYTF.

The chain links TRBV5-4 to TRBJ2-1, with D tentatively TRBD2 (6 bases). CDR1 is SGHNT and CDR2 is YYREEE in the germline V gene (reference sequence). There are 14 residues in the CDR3. V was shortened by 5 bases and J by 4 bases, with 13 bases between the two germline ends. The DNA for the CDR3 is TGTGCCAGCAGTAGCGGAGGGGTATACAATGAGCAGTTCTTC. It specifies CASSSGGVYNEQFF. Complete variable domain (other parts from reference TRBV5-4 and TRBJ2-1): ETGVTQSPTHLIKTRGQQVTLRCSSQSGHNTVSWYQQALGQGPQFIFQYYREEENGRGNFPPRFSGLQFPNYSSELNVNALELDDSALYLCASSSGGVYNEQFFGPGTRLTVL.

V is TRBV10-2 and J is TRBJ1-2; 10 bases line up with TRBD1. J gave up 3 bases and V 5 bases, and 3 bases lay outside the gene matches. The CDR3 is 14 residues long. Germline loops: CDR1 WSHSY, CDR2 SAAADI. CDR3 loop: CASSPGTGDYGYTF. The CDR3 DNA sequence: TGCGCCAGCAGTCCCGGGACAGGGGACTATGGCTACACCTTC.

This chain uses TRBV6-5 with TRBJ1-4, with 7 bases aligning to TRBD1. The V segment lost 7 bases and the J segment 5 bases; nucleotides outside the gene matches: 10. The CDR3 covers 15 residues. Germline V gene lookup returns CDR1 MNHEY and CDR2 SVGAGI. The CDR3 DNA reads TGTGCCAGCACCAGAACAGGGGCCGGGAATGAAAAACTGTTTTTT. Its translation is CASTRTGAGNEKLFF.

The chain recombines TRBV9 with TRBJ2-1, with 11 bases identical to TRBD2. Germline values: CDR1 SGDLS, CDR2 YYNGEE. The trim removed 4 bases at V and 10 bases at J, leaving 4 bases unmatched. The CDR3 loop spans 13 amino acids. The CDR3 protein is CASSNRLAGEQFF. The CDR3 coding sequence is TGTGCCAGCAGCAATCGACTAGCGGGAGAGCAGTTCTTC.

This chain's CDR3 is CASSSDLGDGFDEQFF. The CDR3 DNA is TGTGCCAGCAGCTCCGATTTGGGAGATGGGTTCGATGAGCAGTTCTTC. This chain connects TRBV7-3 to TRBJ2-1; perhaps TRBD2 as D (5 bases). The CDR3 spans 16 residues. Germline loops: CDR1 SGHTA, CDR2 FQGTGA. Trimming pared 4 bases from V and 8 bases from J, leaving 21 bases between. The whole variable domain, remainder taken from reference TRBV7-3 and TRBJ2-1, is GAGVSQTPSNKVTEKGKYVELRCDPISGHTALYWYRQSLGQGPEFLIYFQGTGAADDSGLPNDRFFAVRPEGSVSTLKIQRTERGDSAVYLCASSSDLGDGFDEQFFGPGTRLTVL.

The chain uses TRBV4-1 and TRBJ2-1; D is perhaps TRBD2 (5 bases). V was clipped by 0 bases and J by 0 bases, with 9 bases between them. Germline V lookup: CDR1 MGHRA, CDR2 YSYEKL. The CDR3 spans 16 residues. CDR3 nucleotide sequence: TGCGCCAGCAGCCAAGACCCCGGGAACTCCTACAATGAGCAGTTCTTC. Translated, it gives CASSQDPGNSYNEQFF.

This clone was picked up one time. The chain carries TRBV11-2 and TRBJ2-7; unclear D gene. Trimming stripped 2 bases from V and 5 bases from J, with 16 bases between. Per the germline V gene, CDR1 is SGHAT and CDR2 is FQNNGV. This CDR3 spans 15 amino acids. Here the CDR3 reads CASSLSNPLVNEQYF. As DNA, the CDR3 is TGTGCCAGCAGCTTAAGTAACCCCCTAGTAAACGAGCAGTACTTC.

The chain joins TRBV4-2 to TRBJ1-4, with 7 bases fitting TRBD1. Germline V gene sequence: CDR1 LGHNA, CDR2 YNFKEQ. Unmatched junction bases numbered 7, after V lost 4 bases and J lost 5 bases. The CDR3 is made up of 15 amino acids. This chain's CDR3 is CASSPRDSQNEKLFF. The CDR3 nucleotides are TGTGCCAGCAGCCCACGGGACAGTCAGAATGAAAAACTGTTTTTT.

V usage is TRBV28 and J usage is TRBJ1-5; a possible D gene is TRBD1 (6 bases). This CDR3 contains 12 residues. The V end was cut by 10 bases, the J end by 0 bases, with 7 bases between. The germline V gene has CDR1 MDHEN and CDR2 SYDVKM. The CDR3 reads CATQGSNQPQHF. CDR3 DNA sequence: TGTGCCACACAGGGTAGCAATCAGCCCCAGCATTTT.

V gene TRBV29-1 combines with J gene TRBJ1-4, with D tentatively TRBD1 (6 bases). The germline gives CDR1 SQVTM, CDR2 ANQGSEA. V was trimmed by 6 bases and J by 2 bases, leaving 13 bases between them. CDR3 length: 14 amino acids. CDR3 sequence (DNA): TGCAGCGTGGGAGGGGGGAGGACTAATGAAAAACTGTTTTTT. Translation gives CSVGGGRTNEKLFF.

The gene calls are TRBV11-2 and TRBJ2-3, with a possible D match to TRBD1 (5 bases). V was pared by 0 bases and J by 1 base, with 8 bases between. The CDR3 spans 15 residues. Per germline, CDR1 SGHAT and CDR2 FQNNGV. The CDR3 DNA sequence: TGTGCCAGCAGCTTAGAGGGCAGGGGCACAGATACGCAGTATTTT. Its translation is CASSLEGRGTDTQYF. The whole variable domain, remainder taken from reference TRBV11-2 and TRBJ2-3, is EAGVAQSPRYKIIEKRQSVAFWCNPISGHATLYWYQQILGQGPKLLIQFQNNGVVDDSQLPKDRFSAERLKGVDSTLKIQPAKLEDSAVYLCASSLEGRGTDTQYFGPGTRLTVL.